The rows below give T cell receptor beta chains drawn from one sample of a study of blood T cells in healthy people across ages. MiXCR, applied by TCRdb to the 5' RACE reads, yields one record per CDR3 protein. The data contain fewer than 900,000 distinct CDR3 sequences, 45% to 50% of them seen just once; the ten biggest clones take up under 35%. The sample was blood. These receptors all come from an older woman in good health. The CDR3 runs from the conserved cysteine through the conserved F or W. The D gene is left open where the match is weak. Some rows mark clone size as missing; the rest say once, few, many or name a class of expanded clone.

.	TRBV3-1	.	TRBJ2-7	CASSLGLLAYEQYF	TGTGCCAGCAGCCTGGGACTGCTGGCCTACGAGCAGTACTTC
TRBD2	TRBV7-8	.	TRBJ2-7	CASSFSTRESWEGTYEQYF	TGTGCCAGCAGCTTTTCTACGCGGGAGAGTTGGGAGGGGACCTACGAGCAGTACTTC
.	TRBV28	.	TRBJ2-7	CASRPRGARGIYEQYF	TGTGCCAGCAGGCCGAGGGGGGCCAGGGGAATCTACGAGCAGTACTTC
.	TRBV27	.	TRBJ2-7	CASSLGRGWGYEQYF	TGTGCCAGCAGTTTAGGAAGGGGGTGGGGGTACGAGCAGTACTTC
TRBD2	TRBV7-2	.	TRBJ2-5	CASSGQGLVETQYF	TGTGCCAGCAGCGGGCAGGGACTAGTGGAGACCCAGTACTTC
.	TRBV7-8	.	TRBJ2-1	CASSLDGRGSAQSSYNEQFF	TGTGCCAGCAGCTTAGACGGGCGGGGCAGCGCCCAGAGCTCCTACAATGAGCAGTTCTTC
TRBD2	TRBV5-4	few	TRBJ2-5	CASSPGRAGGETQYF	TGTGCCAGCAGCCCCGGACGAGCGGGAGGAGAGACCCAGTACTTC
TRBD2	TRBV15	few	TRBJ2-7	CATSRVTSGSRYEQYF	TGTGCCACCAGCAGAGTCACAAGCGGGAGTCGGTACGAGCAGTACTTC
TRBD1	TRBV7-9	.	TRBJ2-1	CASSLGPGTGGKDEQFF	TGTGCCAGCAGCTTAGGGCCCGGGACAGGGGGCAAGGATGAGCAGTTCTTC
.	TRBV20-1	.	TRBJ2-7	CSASTDTYYEQYF	TGCAGTGCCTCGACAGATACATACTACGAGCAGTACTTC
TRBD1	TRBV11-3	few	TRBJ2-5	CASSLSGGVRQETQYF	TGTGCCAGCAGCTTATCAGGGGGCGTAAGGCAAGAGACCCAGTACTTC
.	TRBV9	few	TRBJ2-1	CASSVEAQSSYNEQFF	TGTGCCAGCAGCGTAGAGGCACAGAGCTCCTATAATGAGCAGTTCTTC
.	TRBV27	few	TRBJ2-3	CASSSGLPSTDTQYF	TGTGCCAGCAGTTCGGGCCTACCTAGCACAGATACGCAGTATTTT
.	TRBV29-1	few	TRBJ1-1	CSAQKRGSHTEAFF	TGCAGCGCACAAAAGCGGGGGTCCCACACTGAAGCTTTCTTT
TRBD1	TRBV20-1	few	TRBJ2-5	CSARTGSEQYF	TGCAGTGCACGGACAGGGTCTGAGCAGTACTTC
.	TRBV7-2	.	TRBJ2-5	CASSLGQTAQQETQYF	TGTGCCAGCAGCTTAGGTCAGACAGCCCAACAAGAGACCCAGTACTTC
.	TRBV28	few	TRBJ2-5	CASSETRSQETQYF	TGTGCCAGCAGTGAAACTAGGTCCCAAGAGACCCAGTACTTC
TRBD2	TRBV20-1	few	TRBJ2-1	CSAGSGSLSYNEQFF	TGCAGTGCTGGTAGCGGGAGCCTCTCCTACAATGAGCAGTTCTTC
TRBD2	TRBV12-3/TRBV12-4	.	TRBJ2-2	CASTRREDTGELFF	TGTGCCAGCACTAGGCGGGAGGACACCGGGGAGCTGTTTTTT
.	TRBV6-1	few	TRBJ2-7	CASSEVAGTSYEQYF	TGTGCCAGCAGTGAAGTGGCAGGGACATCCTACGAGCAGTACTTC
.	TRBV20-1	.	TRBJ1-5	CSARTGNNQPQHF	TGCAGTGCCCGGACGGGGAACAATCAGCCCCAGCATTTT
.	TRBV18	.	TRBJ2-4	CASSPTGGHGKNIQYF	TGTGCCAGCTCACCCACTGGGGGGCATGGCAAAAACATTCAGTACTTC
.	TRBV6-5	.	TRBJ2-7	CASSYGPIGPYKQYF	TGTGCCAGCAGTTACGGACCTATAGGGCCCTACAAGCAGTACTTC
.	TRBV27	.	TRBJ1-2	CASAPGTANYGYTF	TGTGCCAGCGCGCCCGGGACGGCTAACTATGGCTACACCTTC
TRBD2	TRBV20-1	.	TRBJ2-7	CSARAVGLVKNEQYF	TGCAGTGCTAGAGCAGTGGGACTAGTTAAGAATGAGCAGTACTTC
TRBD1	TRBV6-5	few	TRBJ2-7	CASSTRGRDRDYEQYF	TGTGCCAGCAGTACTCGGGGCCGGGACAGGGACTACGAGCAGTACTTC
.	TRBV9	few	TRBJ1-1	CASSVGQGGTEAFF	TGTGCCAGCAGCGTAGGGCAGGGAGGGACTGAAGCTTTCTTT
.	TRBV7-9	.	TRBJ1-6	CASSLGQASPLHF	TGTGCCAGCAGCTTAGGCCAGGCTTCACCCCTCCACTTT
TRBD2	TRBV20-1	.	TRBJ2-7	CSAQLAGGGYEQYF	TGCAGTGCTCAACTAGCGGGAGGTGGCTACGAGCAGTACTTC
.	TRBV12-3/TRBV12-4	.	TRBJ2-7	CASRRGLYEQYF	TGTGCCAGCAGACGGGGCCTATACGAGCAGTACTTC
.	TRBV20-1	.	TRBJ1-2	CSARDRIGTYGYTF	TGCAGTGCTAGAGATCGCATCGGGACATATGGCTACACCTTC
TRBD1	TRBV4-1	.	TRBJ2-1	CASSQAQGAWFF	TGCGCCAGCAGCCAAGCCCAGGGGGCTTGGTTCTTC
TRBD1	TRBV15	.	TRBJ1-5	CATSRDRGAGQPQHF	TGTGCCACCAGCAGGGACAGGGGGGCCGGTCAGCCCCAGCATTTT
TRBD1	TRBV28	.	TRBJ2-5	CASSLRVPQGEETQYF	TGTGCCAGCAGTTTACGGGTCCCACAGGGGGAAGAGACCCAGTACTTC
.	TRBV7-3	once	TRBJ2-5	CASSLSGPGQETQYF	TGTGCCAGCAGCTTAAGTGGCCCAGGTCAAGAGACCCAGTACTTC
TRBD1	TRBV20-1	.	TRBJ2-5	CSADRGTGGQETQYF	TGCAGTGCTGACAGGGGGACAGGGGGTCAAGAGACCCAGTACTTC
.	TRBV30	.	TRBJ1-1	CAWAGRSSTEAFF	TGTGCCTGGGCAGGGCGATCGAGTACTGAAGCTTTCTTT
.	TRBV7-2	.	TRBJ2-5	CASSFWTDWETQYF	TGTGCCAGCAGCTTTTGGACGGATTGGGAGACCCAGTACTTC
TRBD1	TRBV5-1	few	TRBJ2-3	CASSLDTTGRSWYF	TGCGCCAGCAGCTTGGACACGACAGGGCGGTCGTGGTATTTT
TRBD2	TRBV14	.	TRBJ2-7	CASSQSLANSYEQYF	TGTGCCAGCAGCCAATCACTAGCGAATAGTTACGAGCAGTACTTC
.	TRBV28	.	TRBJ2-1	CASINWDGDNEQFF	TGTGCCAGCATCAATTGGGACGGAGACAATGAGCAGTTCTTC
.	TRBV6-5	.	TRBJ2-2	CASSYPLEPLNTGELFF	TGTGCCAGCAGTTACCCACTAGAACCCTTGAACACCGGGGAGCTGTTTTTT
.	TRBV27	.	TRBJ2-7	CASSFGFSYNEQYF	TGTGCCAGCAGTTTTGGGTTCTCCTACAATGAGCAGTACTTC
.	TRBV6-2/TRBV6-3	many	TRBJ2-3	CASSSKTSSTDTQYF	TGTGCCAGCAGTTCCAAGACTTCGAGCACAGATACGCAGTATTTT
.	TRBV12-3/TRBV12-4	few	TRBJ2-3	CASRSGQKGSTDTQYF	TGTGCCAGCAGGTCCGGACAGAAAGGAAGCACAGATACGCAGTATTTT
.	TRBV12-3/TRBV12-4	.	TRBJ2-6	CASSPDSSSGANVLTF	TGTGCCAGCAGTCCAGACAGTAGCTCTGGGGCCAACGTCCTGACTTTC
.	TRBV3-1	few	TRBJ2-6	CASSQVGSQTFSGANVLTF	TGTGCCAGCAGCCAAGTTGGGAGCCAGACCTTCTCTGGGGCCAACGTCCTGACTTTC
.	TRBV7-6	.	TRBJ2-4	CASSRDDRTPNEQYF	TGTGCCAGCAGCCGAGACGACCGGACTCCAAATGAGCAGTACTTC
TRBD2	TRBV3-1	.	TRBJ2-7	CASSRTSGPYHYEQYF	TGTGCCAGCAGCCGGACTAGCGGCCCCTACCACTACGAGCAGTACTTC
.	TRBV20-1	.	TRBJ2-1	CSARDNDEQFF	TGCAGTGCTAGAGATAACGATGAGCAGTTCTTC
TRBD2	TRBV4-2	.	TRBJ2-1	CASSQDGTSIEDEQFF	TGTGCCAGCAGCCAGGACGGGACTAGTATTGAGGATGAGCAGTTCTTC
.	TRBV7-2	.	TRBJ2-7	CASNLRGSRNNEQYF	TGTGCCAGCAACTTGCGTGGGAGCCGTAACAATGAGCAGTACTTC
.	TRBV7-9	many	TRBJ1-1	CASSLSADTEAFF	TGTGCCAGCAGCCTGTCGGCGGACACTGAAGCTTTCTTT
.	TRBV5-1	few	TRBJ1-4	CASSLEFSAEKLFF	TGCGCCAGCAGCTTGGAATTCTCGGCGGAAAAACTGTTTTTT
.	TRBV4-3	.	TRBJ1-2	CASSQVGTYGYTF	TGCGCCAGCAGCCAAGTTGGAACCTATGGCTACACCTTC
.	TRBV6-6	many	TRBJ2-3	CASSWWSTDTQYF	TGTGCCAGCAGTTGGTGGAGCACAGATACGCAGTATTTT
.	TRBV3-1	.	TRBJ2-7	CASAALHSYEQYF	TGTGCCAGCGCTGCGTTACACTCCTACGAGCAGTACTTC
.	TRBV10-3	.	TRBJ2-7	CAISEDWRNYEQYF	TGTGCCATCAGTGAGGACTGGAGAAACTACGAGCAGTACTTC
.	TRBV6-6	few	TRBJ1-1	CASGGVATEAFF	TGTGCCAGCGGCGGGGTGGCCACTGAAGCTTTCTTT
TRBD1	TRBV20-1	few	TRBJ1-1	CSARDGLRTGPNTEAFF	TGCAGTGCTAGAGATGGTCTCAGGACAGGGCCGAACACTGAAGCTTTCTTT